This T cell receptor (beta chain) was sequenced in a study of CD8 T cells in ankylosing spondylitis. V lost 2 bases to trimming and J lost 4 bases, with 9 bases between them. The CDR3 is 13 residues long. Germline loops: CDR1 MNHEY, CDR2 SMNVEV (reference sequence). It was by quantitative 5'-RACE with molecular barcodes that TCR beta libraries were made. TCRdb used MiXCR to reprocess the 5' RACE reads, holding one entry per CDR3 protein. The profile shows just over 150,000 distinct CDR3 sequences, about 16% of them singletons. Study findings and constraints: Within ankylosing spondylitis blood, a TCR beta motif made up of under 10 highly homologous variants appeared to be characteristic.

Of note for this clonotype: Its cognate antigen is unknown. Given a much more abundant clone one base away, this may be a read error.

This TCR derives from a male donor with ankylosing spondylitis or in good health (not recorded which). The chain has TRBV27 and TRBJ2-7; the D is unclear. Sequenced: blood, either unsorted or a sorted T cell fraction (not recorded which). CDR3 bases: TGTGCCAGCAGTTTACTTCTGGTTTACGAGCAGTACTTC. Its protein is CASSLLLVYEQYF.